These 32 T cell receptor beta chains originate from one sample sequenced in a study of blood T cell repertoires in COVID-19. Produced via immunoSEQ multiplex PCR; TCRdb's table is partial and in-frame only. The data show some 70,000 clones, over 60% seen once. The sequencing sample was made of peripheral blood. These receptors all stem from a man aged 55 to 70 with COVID-19, enrolled during active disease.

This clone was seen a single time. This chain uses TRBV5-4 with TRBJ1-2; D remains unclear. Trimming removed 1 base from V and 7 bases from J, with 11 bases in between. In germline, CDR1 is SGHNT, CDR2 YYREEE (reference sequence). This CDR3 comprises 13 residues. This CDR3 is CASSLWEGGGYTF. CDR3 bases: TGTGCCAGCAGCTTGTGGGAGGGTGGTGGCTACACCTTC. Filled out from reference TRBV5-4 and TRBJ1-2, the complete variable domain reads ETGVTQSPTHLIKTRGQQVTLRCSSQSGHNTVSWYQQALGQGPQFIFQYYREEENGRGNFPPRFSGLQFPNYSSELNVNALELDDSALYLCASSLWEGGGYTFGSGTRLTVV.

This sequence joins TRBV11-3 and TRBJ1-5, with 8 bases matching TRBD1. The germline V gene encodes CDR1 SGHNT and CDR2 YENEEA. This CDR3 contains 14 residues. V dropped 6 bases and J dropped 5; count of bases not matched to a gene: 6. The chain's CDR3 is CASRLPGQDQPQHF. CDR3 nucleotides: TGTGCCAGCAGACTACCGGGACAGGATCAGCCCCAGCATTTT.

The V call is TRBV12-5, the J call TRBJ2-2; D uncertain. Per the germline V gene, CDR1 is LGHNT and CDR2 is FRNRAP. The CDR3 consists of 14 residues. V was shortened by 4 bases and J by 1 base, with 7 bases between the two germline ends. CDR3 sequence reads: CASGSNLNTGELFF. DNA for the CDR3: TGTGCTAGTGGTTCAAACTTGAACACCGGGGAGCTGTTTTTT.

This clone ranks as medium-sized. The chain carries TRBV27 and TRBJ2-1, with TRBD2 matching over 10 bases. The CDR3 consists of 14 residues. Germline CDR1 and CDR2: MNHEY and SMNVEV (reference sequence). J lost 9 bases, V lost 2 bases, and 4 bases had no gene match. The CDR3 nucleotides are TGTGCCAGCAGTTTAACCCGGACTAGCGGTGAGCAGTTCTTC. Its protein product is CASSLTRTSGEQFF.

The chain has TRBV9 and TRBJ2-5, with a tentative D call TRBD2 (5 bases). The V end lost 3 bases, the J end lost 4 bases, and 10 bases lay between the germline ends. Per the germline V gene, CDR1 is SGDLS and CDR2 is YYNGEE. CDR3 length equals 13 residues. For the CDR3, the DNA is TGTGCCAGCAGCGGTCTAGCAAGAGAGACCCAGTACTTC. Amino acids: CASSGLARETQYF. The full variable domain, rest sourced from reference TRBV9 and TRBJ2-5, is DSGVTQTPKHLITATGQRVTLRCSPRSGDLSVYWYQQSLDQGLQFLIQYYNGEERAKGNILERFSAQQFPDLHSELNLSSLELGDSALYFCASSGLARETQYFGPGTRLLVL.

The V and J genes are TRBV3-1 (or the pseudogene TRBV3-2) and TRBJ2-5, with D perhaps TRBD1 (5 bases). Between the trimmed V and J ends, which lost 2 bases and 3 bases, there was a span of 10 bases. There are 14 residues in the CDR3. Germline lookup yields CDR1 LGHDT and CDR2 YNNKEL (reference sequence). The CDR3 DNA is TGTGCCAGCAGCCAACAGGGCTTCAAAGAGACCCAGTACTTC. Encoded protein: CASSQQGFKETQYF.

This sequence joins TRBV6-5 and TRBJ2-7, with 7 positions matching TRBD2. V was clipped by 8 bases and J by 4 bases; unmatched bases: 2. This CDR3 comprises 11 residues. Per the germline V gene, CDR1 is MNHEY and CDR2 is SVGAGI. In DNA, the CDR3 is TGTGCCAGCGCGGGGGTGTACGAGCAGTACTTC. Its translation: CASAGVYEQYF.

In its sample, this clone was seen once. The J gene is TRBJ1-1, the V gene TRBV7-9, with TRBD1 identical over 9 bases. Unmatched junction bases numbered 12, after V lost 2 bases and J lost 2 bases. There are 18 residues in the CDR3. The V gene's germline CDR1 is SEHNR and CDR2 FQNEAQ (reference sequence). The CDR3 DNA reads TGTGCCAGCAGCTTATATATCGTCAGGACAGGGGTTAACACTGAAGCTTTCTTT. Translation: CASSLYIVRTGVNTEAFF.

V usage is TRBV5-1 and J usage is TRBJ2-2; 16 nucleotides line up with TRBD2. The junction had 10 bases not matched to a gene; V was cut back by 4 bases and J by 4 bases. Germline V gene data show CDR1 as SGHRS and CDR2 as YFSETQ. The CDR3 totals 19 residues. This CDR3 is CASSPGTSGRAVVTGELFF. CDR3 coding DNA: TGCGCCAGCAGCCCCGGGACTAGCGGGAGGGCTGTGGTCACCGGGGAGCTGTTTTTT.

This sequence joins TRBV9 and TRBJ1-6; 7 bases are a match to TRBD1. The V gene's germline CDR1 is SGDLS and CDR2 YYNGEE. The CDR3 length is 14 residues. Trimming cost V 2 bases and J 7 bases; bases outside gene matches: 3. CDR3 in amino acids: CASSVRDSNSPLHF. CDR3 bases: TGTGCCAGCAGCGTTCGGGACAGCAATTCACCCCTCCACTTT.

The V call is TRBV25-1, the J call TRBJ2-3; 9 bases map to TRBD1. Germline V gene data show CDR1 as MGHDK and CDR2 as SYGVNS. The ends lost 3 bases at V and 6 bases at J; junction bases unmatched: 1. This CDR3 is built from 13 residues. The CDR3 is CASSEDRGDTQYF. The CDR3 nucleotides read TGTGCCAGCAGTGAGGACAGGGGCGATACGCAGTATTTT.

The genes are TRBV5-1 and TRBJ1-2; D is ambiguous. The CDR3 sequence is 15 residues long. The V end was cut by 0 bases, the J end by 3 bases, with 12 bases between. CDR1 and CDR2 (germline): SGHRS, YFSETQ. The DNA for the CDR3 is TGCGCCAGCAGCTTGGACCCAGGCAATGACTATGGCTACACCTTC. Its translation: CASSLDPGNDYGYTF.

The chain combines TRBV2 with TRBJ2-5; 13 bases map to TRBD2. V shed 4 bases and J 4 bases; nucleotides not matched to a gene: 3. Germline CDR1 SNHLY, CDR2 FYNNEI. The CDR3 totals 15 residues. CDR3 amino acids: CASSAGLAGAETQYF. In DNA form, the CDR3 reads TGTGCCAGCAGTGCTGGACTAGCGGGAGCAGAGACCCAGTACTTC.

The chain uses TRBV5-1 and TRBJ1-1, with TRBD1 as a possible D gene (6 bases). V dropped 5 bases and J dropped 6 bases, with 17 bases sitting between them. The germline V gene has CDR1 SGHRS and CDR2 YFSETQ. The CDR3 sequence is 14 residues long. The CDR3 nucleotides are TGCGCCAGCAGTTCTGGGGGGGCAGGCGCTGAAGCTTTCTTT. It yields the protein CASSSGGAGAEAFF. Full variable domain (remainder filled in from reference TRBV5-1 and TRBJ1-1): KAGVTQTPRYLIKTRGQQVTLSCSPISGHRSVSWYQQTPGQGLQFLFEYFSETQRNKGNFPGRFSGRQFSNSRSEMNVSTLELGDSALYLCASSSGGAGAEAFFGQGTRLTVV.

This clone showed up many times. The chain employs TRBV11-2 and TRBJ1-5; TRBD1 matches 7 bases. This CDR3 comprises 14 residues. The junction had 8 bases not matched to a gene; V was cut back by 5 bases and J by 7 bases. Germline-derived CDR1 and CDR2 are SGHAT and FQNNGV. The DNA of the CDR3 is TGTGCCAGCAGCCAGACAGGGTCCGCCCAGCCCCAGCATTTT. This sequence encodes CASSQTGSAQPQHF.

This clone was picked up one time. The V and J genes are TRBV4-1 and TRBJ2-1; 8 bases fit TRBD2. Germline loops: CDR1 MGHRA, CDR2 YSYEKL. The J segment lost 0 bases and the V segment lost 4 bases, leaving 5 bases of the junction unmatched. CDR3 size: 16 residues. CDR3 residues: CASSPVSGVSYNEQFF. The CDR3 coding sequence is TGCGCCAGCAGCCCGGTTAGCGGGGTCTCCTACAATGAGCAGTTCTTC.

The genes are TRBV23-1 and TRBJ2-7; 8 bases map to TRBD1. TRBV23-1 is marked as an open reading frame, function uncertain. V was pared by 6 bases and J by 4 bases, with 5 bases of the junction left unmatched. There are 13 residues in the CDR3. The CDR3 spells CASRIDRGYEQYF. Written as DNA, the CDR3 is TGCGCCAGCAGGATTGACAGGGGTTACGAGCAGTACTTC.

The gene calls are TRBV30 and TRBJ2-2; D remains ambiguous. CDR1 is GTSNPN, CDR2 SVGIG, per germline (reference sequence). V gave up 5 bases and J gave up 5 bases, with 12 bases separating them. The CDR3 has 13 residues. The CDR3 here is CAWGADRTGELFF. The DNA for the CDR3 is TGTGCCTGGGGCGCCGATCGGACCGGGGAGCTGTTTTTT.

V usage is TRBV10-3 and J usage is TRBJ2-7, with TRBD1 matching over 8 bases. The CDR3 has 14 residues. CDR1 and CDR2 from the germline V gene are ENHRY and SYGVKD. Trimming cost V 4 bases and J 1 base; bases outside gene matches: 3. CDR3 coding DNA: TGTGCCATCAGTGGGACAGGGTCGTCCTACGAGCAGTACTTC. This codes for CAISGTGSSYEQYF.

The table lists this clone with a few counts. V usage is TRBV6-5 and J usage is TRBJ2-7; TRBD1 might be the D (5 bases). V shed 4 bases and J shed 13 bases, with 17 bases lying between them. The germline V gene encodes CDR1 MNHEY and CDR2 SVGAGI. The CDR3 is 12 amino acids. In DNA form, the CDR3 reads TGTGCCAGCAGTTCGTCCCGTAGGGGCCTATACTTC. The encoded protein is CASSSSRRGLYF.

The chain uses TRBV13 and TRBJ2-2; 9 nucleotides align to TRBD2. Germline V gene data show CDR1 as PRHDT and CDR2 as FYEKMQ (reference sequence). Unmatched junction bases numbered 16, after V lost 5 bases and J lost 3 bases. The CDR3 is 19 amino acids. CDR3 nucleotide sequence: TGTGCCAGCAGCCCGCAGCGGGGGCGGGGGGGCCTGCACACCGGGGAGCTGTTTTTT. This codes for CASSPQRGRGGLHTGELFF.

The rearrangement uses TRBV7-3 and TRBJ2-3, with D possibly matching TRBD1 (5 bases). This CDR3 spans 14 amino acids. The germline CDR1 and CDR2 sequences are SGHTA and FQGTGA. Trimming shortened V by 5 bases and J by 4 bases, and 13 bases separated the two germline ends. CDR3 DNA: TGTGCCAGCAGCACATCTTCAGGGTCAGATACGCAGTATTTT. It yields the protein CASSTSSGSDTQYF.

This clone occurred once. The chain combines TRBV6-5 with TRBJ2-5; D perhaps matches TRBD2 (6 bases). Germline V gene sequence: CDR1 MNHEY, CDR2 SVGAGI. V was clipped by 8 bases and J by 4 bases, with 17 bases between them. There are 14 residues in the CDR3. As DNA, the CDR3 is TGTGCCAGCGGTACGGAGGGCTTATTAGAGACCCAGTACTTC. This translates into CASGTEGLLETQYF.

The chain combines TRBV19 with TRBJ1-5; 11 positions match TRBD1. The CDR3 loop spans 17 amino acids. In germline, CDR1 is LNHDA, CDR2 SQIVND (reference sequence). After removal of 4 bases from V and 0 bases from J, the junction contained 5 bases not matched to a gene. Written as DNA, the CDR3 is TGTGCCAGTAGTAAATGGGACAGGGGGTATAGCAATCAGCCCCAGCATTTT. It specifies CASSKWDRGYSNQPQHF.

J is TRBJ2-7 and V is TRBV3-1 (or the pseudogene TRBV3-2), with TRBD2 matching over 13 bases. V lost 7 bases, J lost 1 base, and 4 bases stayed unmatched. Germline lookup yields CDR1 LGHDT and CDR2 YNNKEL (reference sequence). The CDR3 covers 15 residues. CDR3 amino acids: CASTPGLAGSYEQYF. CDR3 DNA sequence: TGTGCCAGCACCCCGGGACTAGCGGGGTCCTACGAGCAGTACTTC.

This clone has a handful of counts. The rearrangement uses TRBV27 and TRBJ1-4; a weak D match, TRBD1 (6 bases). The CDR3 covers 14 residues. The germline V gene has CDR1 MNHEY and CDR2 SMNVEV (reference sequence). The V and J ends lost 6 bases and 4 bases respectively, with 12 bases between them. The CDR3 sequence is CASRRTVNNEKLFF. CDR3 bases: TGTGCCAGCAGGAGGACAGTCAATAATGAAAAACTGTTTTTT.

As concerns this clone: An end of the junction does not agree with germline; a read error may underlie this. The chain employs TRBV7-9 and TRBJ1-1; D is unresolved. The CDR3 has 13 amino acids. Per germline, CDR1 SEHNR and CDR2 FQNEAQ (reference sequence). The DNA for the CDR3 is TGTGCCGGCAGTGCTCTAGTAAACACTGAAGCTTTCTTT. Residues: CAGSALVNTEAFF.

In nucleotides, the CDR3 is TGTGCCACCAGCAGCCGTTCTGGGGCCAACGTCCTGACTTTC. Translation gives CATSSRSGANVLTF. This chain links TRBV15 with TRBJ2-6; D ambiguous. Germline-derived CDR1 and CDR2 are LNHNV and YYDKDF (reference sequence). This CDR3 spans 14 amino acids. Trimming took 3 bases from V and 1 from J, leaving 4 bases between them.

This clone was seen only once. This chain uses TRBV28 with TRBJ2-7; D unclear. The CDR3 extends over 14 amino acids. The V end was cut by 5 bases, the J end by 0 bases, with 11 bases between. CDR1 MDHEN and CDR2 SYDVKM come from the germline V gene. The CDR3 coding sequence is TGTGCCAGCAGTCTGGTCCTTAGCTCCTACGAGCAGTACTTC. Residues: CASSLVLSSYEQYF.

The rearrangement links TRBV27 to TRBJ2-5, with 9 nucleotides matching TRBD1. V was clipped by 6 bases and J by 3 bases; unmatched bases: 5. In germline, CDR1 is MNHEY, CDR2 SMNVEV (reference sequence). CDR3 length: 14 residues. For the CDR3, the DNA is TGTGCCAGCAGAGTACAGGGGGCGGAAGAGACCCAGTACTTC. Its translation is CASRVQGAEETQYF.

The rearrangement joins TRBV2 to TRBJ2-5; 14 nucleotides match TRBD2. The CDR3 has 18 residues. The germline CDR1 and CDR2 sequences are SNHLY and FYNNEI. V was clipped by 7 bases and J by 0 bases; unmatched bases: 10. The CDR3 reads CASTQRLAGGWYQETQYF. The DNA for the CDR3 is TGTGCCAGCACCCAAAGACTAGCGGGAGGGTGGTACCAAGAGACCCAGTACTTC.

This clone was found once. The CDR3 coding sequence is TGTGCCAGCAGCCATTGGACCGAAGGGGCTGGCGAGCAGTACTTC. Translated: CASSHWTEGAGEQYF. V gene TRBV11-2 combines with J gene TRBJ2-7, with D tentatively TRBD1 (5 bases). The CDR3 sequence is 15 residues long. Trimming pared 5 bases from V and 6 bases from J, leaving 20 bases between. CDR1 is SGHAT and CDR2 is FQNNGV in the germline V gene. The full variable domain, completed using reference TRBV11-2 and TRBJ2-7, is EAGVAQSPRYKIIEKRQSVAFWCNPISGHATLYWYQQILGQGPKLLIQFQNNGVVDDSQLPKDRFSAERLKGVDSTLKIQPAKLEDSAVYLCASSHWTEGAGEQYFGPGTRLTVT.